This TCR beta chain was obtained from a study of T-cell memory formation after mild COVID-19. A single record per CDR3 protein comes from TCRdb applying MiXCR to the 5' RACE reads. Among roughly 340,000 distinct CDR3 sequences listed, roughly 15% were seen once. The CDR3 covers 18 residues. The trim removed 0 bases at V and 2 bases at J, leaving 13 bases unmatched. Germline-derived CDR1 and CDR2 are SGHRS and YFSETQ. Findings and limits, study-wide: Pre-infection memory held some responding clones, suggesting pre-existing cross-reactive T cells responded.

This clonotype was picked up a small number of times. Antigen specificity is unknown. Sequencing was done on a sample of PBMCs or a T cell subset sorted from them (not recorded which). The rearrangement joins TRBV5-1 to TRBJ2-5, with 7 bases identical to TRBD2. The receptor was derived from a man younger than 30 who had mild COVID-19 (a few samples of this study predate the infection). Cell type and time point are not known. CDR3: CASSLDPSRDYLQETQYF. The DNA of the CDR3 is TGCGCCAGCAGCTTGGACCCCTCCCGGGACTACTTACAAGAGACCCAGTACTTC.